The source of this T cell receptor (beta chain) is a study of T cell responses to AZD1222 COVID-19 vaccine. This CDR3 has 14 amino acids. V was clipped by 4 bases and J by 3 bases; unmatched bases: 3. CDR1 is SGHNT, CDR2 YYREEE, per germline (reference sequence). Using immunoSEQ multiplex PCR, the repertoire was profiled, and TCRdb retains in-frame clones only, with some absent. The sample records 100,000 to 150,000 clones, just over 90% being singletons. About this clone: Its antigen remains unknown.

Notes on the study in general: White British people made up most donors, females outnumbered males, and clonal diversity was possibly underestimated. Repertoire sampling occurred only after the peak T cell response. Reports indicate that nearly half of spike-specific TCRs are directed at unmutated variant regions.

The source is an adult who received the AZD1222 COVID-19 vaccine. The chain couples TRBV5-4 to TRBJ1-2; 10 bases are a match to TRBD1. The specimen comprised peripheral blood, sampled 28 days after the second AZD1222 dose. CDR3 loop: CASSRQGADYGYTF. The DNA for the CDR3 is TGTGCCAGCAGCCGACAGGGGGCGGACTATGGCTACACCTTC.